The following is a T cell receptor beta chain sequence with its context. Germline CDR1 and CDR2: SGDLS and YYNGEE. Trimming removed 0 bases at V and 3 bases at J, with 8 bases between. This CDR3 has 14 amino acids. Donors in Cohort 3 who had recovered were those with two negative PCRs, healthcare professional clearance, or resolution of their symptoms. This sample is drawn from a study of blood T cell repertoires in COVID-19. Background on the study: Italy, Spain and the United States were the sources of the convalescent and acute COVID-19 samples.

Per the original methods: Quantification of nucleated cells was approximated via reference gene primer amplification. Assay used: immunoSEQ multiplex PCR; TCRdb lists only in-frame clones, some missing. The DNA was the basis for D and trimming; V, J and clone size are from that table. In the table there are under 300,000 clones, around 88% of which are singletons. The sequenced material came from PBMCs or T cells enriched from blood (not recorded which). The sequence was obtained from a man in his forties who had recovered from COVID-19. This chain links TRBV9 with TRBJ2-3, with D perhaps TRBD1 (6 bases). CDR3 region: CASSVDGTTDTQYF. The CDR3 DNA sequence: TGTGCCAGCAGCGTAGATGGGACAACAGATACGCAGTATTTT.